Listed below are T cell receptor beta chains from one sample, sequenced in a study of immune heterogeneity within non-small cell lung tumors. Using its own MiXCR run on the multiplex PCR reads, TCRdb lists one record per CDR3 protein. Here the sample spans approximately 3,000 distinct CDR3 sequences, roughly 15% being singletons. Sequencing input: lung tumor tissue. The source of these receptors is a man in his fifties or sixties with non-small cell lung cancer. Both conserved end residues are part of each CDR3. The order of the fields is clone size, D gene, CDR3 length, V gene, J gene, CDR3 DNA, CDR3 protein. The D gene is left open where the match is weak. Where a row states a size, it is once, few, many or the class of an expanded clone; other rows omit it.

medium-sized	NA	13	TRBV19	TRBJ2-3	TGTGCCAGTAGCTCGCGGAACACAGATACGCAGTATTTT	CASSSRNTDTQYF
NA	NA	13	TRBV29-1	TRBJ2-7	TGCAGCGTTAGCCGGGATCCCTCGGGAGAGCAGTACTTC	CSVSRDPSGEQYF
medium-sized	TRBD2	16	TRBV20-1	TRBJ2-2	TGCAGTGCCACGACTAGCGGGAGGTCGCCCACCGGGGAGCTGTTTTTT	CSATTSGRSPTGELFF
large	NA	14	TRBV28	TRBJ1-2	TGTGCCAGCAGGTACAGGGACATCAACTATGGCTACACCTTC	CASRYRDINYGYTF
many	NA	16	TRBV6-1	TRBJ2-2	TGTGCCAGCAGTGAAAGGAGCGGAGCGAACACCGGGGAGCTGTTTTTT	CASSERSGANTGELFF
medium-sized	NA	12	TRBV24-1	TRBJ1-5	TGTGCCACCAGCAAGGGTCATCAGCCCCAGCATTTT	CATSKGHQPQHF
many	NA	16	TRBV7-6	TRBJ1-1	TGTGCCAGCAGCTCCCAAGGGGGGGCCACGAACACTGAAGCTTTCTTT	CASSSQGGATNTEAFF
few	TRBD1	13	TRBV7-8	TRBJ1-1	TGTGCCAGCAGCCTAAGTGGACAGGTTGAAGCTTTCTTT	CASSLSGQVEAFF
medium-sized	TRBD1	17	TRBV20-1	TRBJ2-7	TGCAGTGCTAGAGATACATCGCCCGGGACAGGGGGCTACGAGCAGTACTTC	CSARDTSPGTGGYEQYF
many	TRBD1	14	TRBV7-9	TRBJ1-5	TGTGCCAGCTCCCGGACAGGGGTGGCTCAGCCCCAGCATTTT	CASSRTGVAQPQHF
medium-sized	TRBD1	16	TRBV11-2	TRBJ1-1	TGTGCCAGCAGCCGTCCCGGGACAGGGGCGAACACTGAAGCTTTCTTT	CASSRPGTGANTEAFF
medium-sized	TRBD1	14	TRBV27	TRBJ2-7	TGTGCCAGCAGTTACGGGACAGGCCCCTACGAGCAGTACTTC	CASSYGTGPYEQYF
many	NA	14	TRBV3-1	TRBJ2-5	TGTGCCAGCAGCCAAGGCCTGTCCAGCGAGACCCAGTACTTC	CASSQGLSSETQYF
many	NA	14	TRBV3-1	TRBJ1-2	TGTGCCAGCAGCCCCTCCGGCAGCTCAGGCGGCTACACCTTC	CASSPSGSSGGYTF
medium-sized	TRBD2	15	TRBV7-2	TRBJ2-1	TGTGCCAGCAGCTTCCGACTAGCGGGATACAATGAGCAGTTCTTC	CASSFRLAGYNEQFF
few	TRBD2	15	TRBV27	TRBJ2-5	TGTGCCAGCAGTCCCAGCGTAGCGGGAACAGAGACCCAGTACTTC	CASSPSVAGTETQYF
many	NA	11	TRBV20-1	TRBJ2-7	TGCAGTGCAGGACGGGCCTACGAGCAGTACTTC	CSAGRAYEQYF
large	TRBD2	15	TRBV15	TRBJ2-1	TGTGCCACCAGCAGAGGGGCGGGAGGGCCCTATGAGCAGTTCTTC	CATSRGAGGPYEQFF
medium-sized	NA	13	TRBV10-2	TRBJ1-2	TGCGCCAGCAGTGAGTCGACAGCAGGGGCCTACACCTTC	CASSESTAGAYTF
NA	NA	14	TRBV9	TRBJ2-1	TGTGCCAGCAGCGTAGGTGACAAAACCAATGAGCAGTTCTTC	CASSVGDKTNEQFF
NA	NA	12	TRBV6-1	TRBJ2-7	TGTGCCAGCAGCGAAGAAAACTACGAGCAGTACTTC	CASSEENYEQYF
medium-sized	TRBD2	14	TRBV20-1	TRBJ2-7	TGCAGTGCTAGCCGGACTAGCGGGCCGTACGAGCAGTACTTC	CSASRTSGPYEQYF
NA	NA	15	TRBV2	TRBJ1-3	TGTGCCAGCAGTTTCGACAGCCTCTCTGGAAACACCATATATTTT	CASSFDSLSGNTIYF
few	NA	13	TRBV18	TRBJ2-2	TGTGCCAGCTCAGGGTCGAACACCGGGGAGCTGTTTTTT	CASSGSNTGELFF
medium-sized	NA	13	TRBV5-1	TRBJ2-7	TGCGCCAGCAGCTCAGGCAGGTGGTACGAGCAGTACTTC	CASSSGRWYEQYF
NA	NA	13	TRBV2	TRBJ1-2	TGTGCCAGCAGTGAGGACGACCCCTATGGCTACACCTTC	CASSEDDPYGYTF
many	TRBD1	14	TRBV29-1	TRBJ2-2	TGCAGCGCCTTAGGACAGGCGAACACCGGGGAGCTGTTTTTT	CSALGQANTGELFF
medium-sized	TRBD2	15	TRBV5-6	TRBJ2-7	TGTGCCAGCAGCTTGGGGGGGGGGATTGCCGAATTACAGTACTTC	CASSLGGGIAELQYF
medium-sized	NA	11	TRBV5-1	TRBJ2-7	TGCGCCAGCAGCTTGGATATCGAGCAGTACTTC	CASSLDIEQYF
medium-sized	NA	13	TRBV7-9	TRBJ1-2	TGTGCCAGCAGCTTAGGGCAGGGAGATGGCTACACCTTC	CASSLGQGDGYTF
medium-sized	NA	13	TRBV19	TRBJ2-7	TGTGCCAGTAGTATGAGGGAGACCTACGAGCAGTACTTC	CASSMRETYEQYF
medium-sized	TRBD2	15	TRBV20-1	TRBJ2-7	TGCAGTGCGAACCCCGGGACTAGCGACGGATACGAGCAGTACTTC	CSANPGTSDGYEQYF
medium-sized	NA	14	TRBV28	TRBJ2-7	TGTGCCAGCAGTTTACTCGCTAATCTCTACGAGCAGTACTTC	CASSLLANLYEQYF
large	NA	15	TRBV30	TRBJ2-3	TGTGCCTGGAGTGACCGGGGGGCCATGACAGATACGCAGTATTTT	CAWSDRGAMTDTQYF
few	TRBD1	15	TRBV15	TRBJ1-1	TGTGCCACCAGCCTGGGACAGGGGACGAACACTGAAGCTTTCTTT	CATSLGQGTNTEAFF
medium-sized	NA	14	TRBV27	TRBJ2-3	TGTGCCAGCAGTTTAAGGCGGTACCCAGATACGCAGTATTTT	CASSLRRYPDTQYF
medium-sized	NA	15	TRBV7-8	TRBJ2-7	TGTGCCAGCAGCTTAGCTACGACTACTGCCTACGAGCAGTACTTC	CASSLATTTAYEQYF
medium-sized	NA	15	TRBV7-2	TRBJ2-7	TGTGCCAGCAGCTCAACGGTAGAAGTCGGCTACGAGCAGTACTTC	CASSSTVEVGYEQYF
medium-sized	TRBD2	14	TRBV28	TRBJ2-1	TGTGCCAGCAGTGTGGCTAGCGGGAGGGGTTGGCAGTTCTTC	CASSVASGRGWQFF
medium-sized	TRBD1	16	TRBV5-1	TRBJ2-5	TGCGCCAGCAGCTTGAGCATGACAGGGCCCCAAGAGACCCAGTACTTC	CASSLSMTGPQETQYF
medium-sized	TRBD1	14	TRBV9	TRBJ1-2	TGTGCCAGCAGCGGCACCTGGACAGGGCATGGCTACACCTTC	CASSGTWTGHGYTF
few	NA	19	TRBV6-4	TRBJ2-4	TGTGCCAGCAGTGAGTGGGATGGGGGGTTTGAAGATTTGTTAAACATTCAGTACTTC	CASSEWDGGFEDLLNIQYF
many	NA	16	TRBV14	TRBJ2-3	TGTGCCAGCAGCCAAACAACTAGCCTTTGGGCAGATACGCAGTATTTT	CASSQTTSLWADTQYF
many	TRBD1	11	TRBV19	TRBJ1-1	TGTGCCAGTAGAAAGACAGGGGAAGCTTTCTTT	CASRKTGEAFF
medium-sized	NA	15	TRBV5-1	TRBJ1-2	TGCGCCAGCAGCCCCCCATCCACCGTGGGCTATGGCTACACCTTC	CASSPPSTVGYGYTF
NA	TRBD1	15	TRBV28	TRBJ1-1	TGTGCCAGCAGGCGGACAGGGGGAATGCACACTGAAGCTTTCTTT	CASRRTGGMHTEAFF
large	TRBD1	14	TRBV20-1	TRBJ1-2	TGCAGTGCTAGAGATCTCGGACAGGACTATGGCTACACCTTC	CSARDLGQDYGYTF
NA	NA	16	TRBV6-2/TRBV6-3	TRBJ2-7	TGTGCCAGCAGAACCAGGACTCAAGGGGGAAATTGCGAGCAGTACTTC	CASRTRTQGGNCEQYF
medium-sized	TRBD2	15	TRBV30	TRBJ2-1	TGTGCCTGGAGTGTCGGGGGGGGGTTGTTGGATGAGCAGTTCTTC	CAWSVGGGLLDEQFF
medium-sized	NA	13	TRBV6-1	TRBJ2-7	TGTGCCAGCATAGACAGGTTCTCCTACGAGCAGTACTTC	CASIDRFSYEQYF
many	TRBD1	14	TRBV5-1	TRBJ2-5	TGCGCCAGCCGAAGGGCGCAGGGGGAAGAGACCCAGTACTTC	CASRRAQGEETQYF
NA	TRBD1	15	TRBV12-3/TRBV12-4	TRBJ1-5	TGTGCCAGCAGTTTAGGGACAGGGAGTTGGCAGCCCCAGCATTTT	CASSLGTGSWQPQHF
medium-sized	NA	13	TRBV5-6	TRBJ2-5	TGTGCCAGCAGCCCCCGGGACTTAGAGACCCAGTACTTC	CASSPRDLETQYF
medium-sized	TRBD1	16	TRBV27	TRBJ1-5	TGTGCCAGCAGTAAAACCGGGACAGCAGACAATCAGCCCCAGCATTTT	CASSKTGTADNQPQHF